What follows are 25 T cell receptor beta chains derived from one specimen sequenced in a study of T cell clonotyping in hematopoietic cell transplantation. Generated by immunoSEQ multiplex PCR, the TCRdb table keeps only in-frame clones and is missing some. The sample holds 35,000 to 45,000 clones, approximately 88% seen once. What was sequenced was peripheral blood mononuclear cells. The source of these receptors is a woman in her 40s in good health. Some clones in this sample may be carry-over from other donors' samples.

The chain carries TRBV30 and TRBJ2-7; D possibly matches TRBD1 or TRBD2 (6 bases each). Germline V CDR1 and CDR2: GTSNPN, SVGIG (reference sequence). V lost 7 bases to trimming and J lost 1 base, with 17 bases between them. There are 14 residues in the CDR3. Written as DNA, the CDR3 is TGTGCCTTCACAGGTCGGGGGCTATCCTACGAGCAGTACTTC. Its protein product is CAFTGRGLSYEQYF.

The chain couples TRBV7-2 to TRBJ1-2, with 7 bases lining up with TRBD1. Germline values: CDR1 SGHTA, CDR2 FQGNSA. V was clipped by 0 bases and J by 8 bases; unmatched bases: 3. The length of the CDR3 is 13 residues. DNA for the CDR3: TGTGCCAGCAGCTTAGCAGGGGGCGAGGGCTACACCTTC. Translation: CASSLAGGEGYTF.

The chain carries TRBV30 and TRBJ2-7; perhaps TRBD2 as D (6 bases). The V end was cut by 4 bases, the J end by 6 bases, with 19 bases between. The CDR3 is made up of 14 amino acids. CDR1 GTSNPN and CDR2 SVGIG come from the germline V gene (reference sequence). The CDR3 DNA sequence: TGTGCCTGGAAGCTAGCCGGAGGGAGGAGCGAGCAGTACTTC. It encodes CAWKLAGGRSEQYF.

This clone was detected only once. The chain uses TRBV2 and TRBJ1-3; maybe TRBD1 (6 bases). Trimming removed 5 bases at V and 1 base at J, with 12 bases between. Germline-derived CDR1 and CDR2 are SNHLY and FYNNEI. CDR3 size: 15 residues. The CDR3 nucleotides are TGTGCCAGCAGTTCCGGGACAAATTCTGGAAACACCATATATTTT. Translation gives CASSSGTNSGNTIYF.

The rearrangement joins TRBV30 to TRBJ2-3, with 7 positions matching TRBD2. V dropped 1 base and J dropped 2; count of bases not matched to a gene: 6. Germline-derived CDR1 and CDR2 are GTSNPN and SVGIG (reference sequence). The length of the CDR3 is 15 residues. CDR3 in DNA: TGTGCCTGGAGTGCCACTAGCGAAACCACAGATACGCAGTATTTT. It translates to CAWSATSETTDTQYF.

The chain couples TRBV4-2 to TRBJ1-5; maybe TRBD1 (5 bases). CDR3 length equals 15 residues. V lost 1 base to trimming and J lost 7 bases, with 14 bases between them. Germline loops: CDR1 LGHNA, CDR2 YNFKEQ. CDR3 DNA sequence: TGTGCCAGCAGCCAAGTATCCAGGGATAACCAGCCCCAGCATTTT. Encoded protein: CASSQVSRDNQPQHF.

The CDR3 sequence is CASRRENQPQHF. The CDR3, as DNA: TGTGCCAGCCGGAGGGAGAATCAGCCCCAGCATTTT. This chain uses TRBV28 with TRBJ1-5; D ambiguous. This CDR3 spans 12 amino acids. V gave up 8 bases and J gave up 4 bases, with 9 bases separating them. Germline loops: CDR1 MDHEN, CDR2 SYDVKM.

The genes are TRBV6-5 and TRBJ1-2; TRBD1 is a possible D gene (6 bases). Germline V gene sequence: CDR1 MNHEY, CDR2 SVGAGI. This CDR3 comprises 13 residues. Trimming cost V 6 bases and J 5 bases, with 13 bases left between them. CDR3 nucleotide sequence: TGTGCCAGCAGAGCACAGGGCTGGTATGGCTACACCTTC. This encodes CASRAQGWYGYTF.

This chain's CDR3 is CSVEEGPRGEQYF. The CDR3 bases are TGCAGCGTTGAAGAGGGTCCCAGGGGCGAGCAGTACTTC. The chain carries TRBV29-1 and TRBJ2-7, with D possibly matching TRBD1 (6 bases). Trimming pared 0 bases from V and 6 bases from J, leaving 12 bases between. CDR3 length: 13 residues. CDR1 and CDR2 from the germline V gene are SQVTM and ANQGSEA.

The chain recombines TRBV28 with TRBJ1-4; 7 bases align to TRBD1. The CDR3 extends over 12 amino acids. Germline lookup yields CDR1 MDHEN and CDR2 SYDVKM. V trimming: 11 bases; J trimming: 5 bases; junction bases outside the gene matches: 5. The CDR3 loop reads CAWGQSNEKLFF. CDR3 DNA: TGTGCCTGGGGACAGTCCAATGAAAAACTGTTTTTT.

As DNA, the CDR3 is TGTGCCAGCTCACCTCGGGACAGCCGCTCTGGAAACACCATATATTTT. This encodes CASSPRDSRSGNTIYF. The chain recombines TRBV18 with TRBJ1-3; TRBD1 aligns across 7 bases. Germline assignment: CDR1 KGHSH and CDR2 LQKENI. The V gene end was trimmed by 3 bases and the J gene end by 0 bases; junction bases not matched to a gene: 5. The CDR3 covers 16 residues.

This clone was found once. The chain links TRBV7-3 to TRBJ1-5, with 10 bases matching TRBD1. Germline V gene data show CDR1 as SGHTA and CDR2 as FQGTGA. With 7 bases clipped from V and 3 bases from J, the junction kept 6 bases outside the gene matches. The CDR3 is made up of 15 amino acids. The CDR3 protein is CASTVGTGDNQPQHF. The CDR3 region has the DNA TGTGCCAGCACCGTAGGGACAGGGGACAATCAGCCCCAGCATTTT. The entire variable domain, with the rest obtained from reference TRBV7-3 and TRBJ1-5, is as follows: GAGVSQTPSNKVTEKGKYVELRCDPISGHTALYWYRQSLGQGPEFLIYFQGTGAADDSGLPNDRFFAVRPEGSVSTLKIQRTERGDSAVYLCASTVGTGDNQPQHFGDGTRLSIL.

The rearrangement links TRBV9 to TRBJ1-3; no firm D call. Germline V gene data show CDR1 as SGDLS and CDR2 as YYNGEE. The CDR3 has 13 residues. V dropped 4 bases and J dropped 4 bases, with 9 bases sitting between them. This chain's CDR3 is CASSPLDGNTIYF. The CDR3 DNA is TGTGCCAGCAGCCCCCTCGACGGAAACACCATATATTTT.

The CDR3 sequence is CASSLGGSPYGYTF. CDR3 in DNA: TGTGCCAGCAGCTTGGGAGGATCCCCCTATGGCTACACCTTC. The chain joins TRBV5-4 to TRBJ1-2; the D is unclear. The length of the CDR3 is 14 residues. Germline V lookup: CDR1 SGHNT, CDR2 YYREEE (reference sequence). V lost 0 bases, J lost 4 bases, and 10 bases lay in between.

The chain uses TRBV4-2 and TRBJ1-4, with D tentatively TRBD1 (6 bases). This CDR3 is built from 14 residues. V lost 2 bases to trimming and J lost 8 bases, with 12 bases between them. CDR1 is LGHNA, CDR2 YNFKEQ, per germline. CDR3 in amino acids: CASSQPRGGEKLFF. In nucleotides, the CDR3 is TGTGCCAGCAGCCAACCCAGGGGCGGCGAAAAACTGTTTTTT.

The rearrangement joins TRBV5-1 to TRBJ2-3; 13 bases fit TRBD2. The V segment lost 4 bases and the J segment 1 base; nucleotides outside the gene matches: 9. From germline, CDR1 is SGHRS and CDR2 YFSETQ. There are 18 residues in the CDR3. CDR3 sequence reads: CASSKDGLAGVGTDTQYF. In nucleotides, the CDR3 is TGCGCCAGCAGCAAGGACGGACTAGCGGGAGTAGGCACAGATACGCAGTATTTT.

This clone is a singleton in its sample. This rearrangement joins TRBV28 to TRBJ1-2; TRBD1 might be the D (5 bases). CDR1 is MDHEN and CDR2 is SYDVKM in the germline V gene. V shed 1 base and J shed 8 bases, with 11 bases lying between them. The CDR3 contains 13 residues. The CDR3 sequence: CASSLLGDRGYTF. The CDR3 nucleotides read TGTGCCAGCAGTTTATTGGGGGATCGGGGCTACACCTTC.

CDR3 nucleotide sequence: TGTGCCAGCAGCTTAGACTCTGGTGACCAGTTCTTC. Protein sequence: CASSLDSGDQFF. This chain uses TRBV7-2 with TRBJ2-1; no firm D call. V lost 1 base to trimming and J lost 13 bases, with 11 bases between them. Germline V gene sequence: CDR1 SGHTA, CDR2 FQGNSA. CDR3 length equals 12 residues.

The V and J genes are TRBV5-1 and TRBJ2-2; D gene ambiguous. The CDR3 has 14 amino acids. V was clipped by 7 bases and J by 2 bases, with 12 bases between them. The germline CDR1 and CDR2 sequences are SGHRS and YFSETQ. The CDR3 region has the DNA TGCGCCAGCTGTTACCTTCCTAACACCGGGGAGCTGTTTTTT. Its translation is CASCYLPNTGELFF.

The J gene is TRBJ1-5, the V gene TRBV9; D uncertain. Per germline, CDR1 SGDLS and CDR2 YYNGEE. Trimming pared 0 bases from V and 4 bases from J, leaving 8 bases between. The CDR3 sequence is 14 residues long. DNA for the CDR3: TGTGCCAGCAGCGTAGGCGTCTCAAATCAGCCCCAGCATTTT. It encodes CASSVGVSNQPQHF.

The chain combines TRBV10-1 with TRBJ2-2; perhaps D is TRBD1 or TRBD2 (5 bases each). With 6 bases removed from V and 3 bases from J, the gap between germline ends came to 11 bases. Germline V CDR1 and CDR2: WNHNN, SYGVQD (reference sequence). This CDR3 is 14 amino acids long. The CDR3 DNA follows: TGCGCCAGCAGATCAGGGACGGACACCGGGGAGCTGTTTTTT. This translates into CASRSGTDTGELFF.

The chain is built from TRBV6-6 and TRBJ1-1, with 7 bases identical to TRBD1. Germline CDR1 MNHNY, CDR2 SVGAGI (reference sequence). Trimming cost V 7 bases and J 8 bases; bases outside gene matches: 16. CDR3 length equals 15 residues. CDR3 coding DNA: TGTGCCAGCACCACACCAAAAGGAAACAGGGGAGAAGCTTTCTTT. As protein: CASTTPKGNRGEAFF.

This clone was seen once. V gene TRBV10-1 combines with J gene TRBJ1-1; 7 bases fit TRBD1. Losses at the gene ends were 5 bases for V and 7 bases for J; bases not matched to a gene: 7. Germline CDR1 and CDR2: WNHNN and SYGVQD (reference sequence). This CDR3 is built from 13 residues. The CDR3 reads CASSPRGDSEAFF. CDR3 nucleotide sequence: TGCGCCAGCAGTCCCCGTGGGGACAGTGAAGCTTTCTTT.

The CDR3 region is CASSTQVVGTDTQYF. Here the CDR3 DNA reads TGTGCCAGTAGTACTCAGGTAGTAGGCACAGATACGCAGTATTTT. The rearrangement links TRBV19 to TRBJ2-3, with unresolved D. The V and J ends lost 4 bases and 1 base respectively, with 12 bases between them. The CDR3 is 15 residues long. CDR1 is LNHDA, CDR2 SQIVND, per germline (reference sequence). Together with reference TRBV19 and TRBJ2-3, the CDR3 gives the full variable domain: DGGITQSPKYLFRKEGQNVTLSCEQNLNHDAMYWYRQDPGQGLRLIYYSQIVNDFQKGDIAEGYSVSREKKESFPLTVTSAQKNPTAFYLCASSTQVVGTDTQYFGPGTRLTVL.

The rearrangement joins TRBV29-1 to TRBJ1-2; D unclear. Per germline, CDR1 SQVTM and CDR2 ANQGSEA. The CDR3 sequence is 11 residues long. V gave up 2 bases and J gave up 6 bases, with 7 bases separating them. The CDR3 DNA follows: TGCAGCGTTGAATCCGGGGATGGCTACACCTTC. As protein: CSVESGDGYTF.